This TCR beta chain emerged from a study of shared clonotypes between healthy human individuals. Study-wide background: The study enrolled two women and a few men aged 18 to 49.

Clones were read by immunoSEQ multiplex PCR, and TCRdb kept only the in-frame ones, dropping some. In the table there are over 95,000 clones, roughly 70% of which are singletons. CDR1 is MDHEN and CDR2 is SYDVKM in the germline V gene. The V and J ends lost 2 bases and 0 bases respectively, with 10 bases between them. This CDR3 is built from 15 residues. Notes on the study in general: Naive subsets tended to show greater estimated richness than memory subsets. Generation probability values for non-shared clonotypes were lower than those for clonotypes shared by all four donors.

A remark on this clone: What it recognizes is unknown.

The chain employs TRBV28 and TRBJ1-2, with D perhaps TRBD1 (5 bases). Material: memory CD8+ T cells sorted from blood. Subset of the sample: CD45RO+ cells pooled with CCR7-negative TemRA cells. The sequence derives from a woman aged 25 to 39 in good health. The chain's CDR3 is CASSLAIGANYGYTF. DNA of the CDR3: TGTGCCAGCAGTTTAGCGATAGGGGCTAACTATGGCTACACCTTC.